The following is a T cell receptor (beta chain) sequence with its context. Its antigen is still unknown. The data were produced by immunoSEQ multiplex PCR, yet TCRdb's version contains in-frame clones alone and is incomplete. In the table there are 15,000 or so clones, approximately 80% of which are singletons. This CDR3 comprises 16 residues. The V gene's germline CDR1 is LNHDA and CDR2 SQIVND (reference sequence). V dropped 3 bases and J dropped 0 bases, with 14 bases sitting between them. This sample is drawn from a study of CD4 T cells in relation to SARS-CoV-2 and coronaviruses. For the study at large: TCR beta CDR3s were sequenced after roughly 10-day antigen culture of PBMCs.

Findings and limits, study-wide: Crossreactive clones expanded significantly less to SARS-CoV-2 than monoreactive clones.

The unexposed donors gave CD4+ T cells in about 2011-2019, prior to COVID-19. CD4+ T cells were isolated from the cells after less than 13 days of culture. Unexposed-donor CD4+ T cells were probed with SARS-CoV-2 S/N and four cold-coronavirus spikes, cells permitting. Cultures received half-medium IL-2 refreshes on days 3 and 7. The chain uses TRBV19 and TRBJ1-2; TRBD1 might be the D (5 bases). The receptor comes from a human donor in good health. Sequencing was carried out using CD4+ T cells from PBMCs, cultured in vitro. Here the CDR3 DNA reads TGTGCCAGTAGTATGGATGGGGGTGGAACTAACTATGGCTACACCTTC. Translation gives CASSMDGGGTNYGYTF.